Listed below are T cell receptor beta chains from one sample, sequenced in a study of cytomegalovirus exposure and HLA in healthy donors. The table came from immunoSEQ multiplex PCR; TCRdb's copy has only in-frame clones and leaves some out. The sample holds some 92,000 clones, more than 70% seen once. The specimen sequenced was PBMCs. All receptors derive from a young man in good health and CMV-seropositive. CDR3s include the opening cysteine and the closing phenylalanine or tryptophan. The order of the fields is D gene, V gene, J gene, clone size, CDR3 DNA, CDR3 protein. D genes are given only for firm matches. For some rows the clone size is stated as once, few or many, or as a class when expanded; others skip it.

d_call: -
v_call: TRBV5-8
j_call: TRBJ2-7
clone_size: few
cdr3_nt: TGTGCCAGCAGCTTGGTCGATAACGATTGGGAGGAGCAGTACTTC
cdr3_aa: CASSLVDNDWEEQYF

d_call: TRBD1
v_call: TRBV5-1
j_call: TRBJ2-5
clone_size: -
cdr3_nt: TGCGCCAGCAGCTACTCTACCGGGACAGTGAAGGAGACCCAGTACTTC
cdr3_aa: CASSYSTGTVKETQYF

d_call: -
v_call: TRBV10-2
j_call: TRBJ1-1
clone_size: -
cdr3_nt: TGCGCCAGCAGGGGGGGGGCGAACACTGAAGCTTTCTTT
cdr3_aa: CASRGGANTEAFF

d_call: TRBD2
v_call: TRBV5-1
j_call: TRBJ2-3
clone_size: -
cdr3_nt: TGCGCCAGCAGCTCTAGCGGTCGCACAGATACGCAGTATTTT
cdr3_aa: CASSSSGRTDTQYF

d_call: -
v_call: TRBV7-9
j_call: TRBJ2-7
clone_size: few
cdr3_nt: TGTGCCAGCAGCTCAGTCCCCAGGGGCAGATACGAGCAGTACTTC
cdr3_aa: CASSSVPRGRYEQYF

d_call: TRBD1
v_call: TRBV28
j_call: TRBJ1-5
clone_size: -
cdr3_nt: TGTGCCAGCAGTTCCTGGGGGGAGCAGGGGGCGCCGCCCCAGCATTTT
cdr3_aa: CASSSWGEQGAPPQHF

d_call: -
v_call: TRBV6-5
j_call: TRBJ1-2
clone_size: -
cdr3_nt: TGTGCCAGCAGTTACCTCCCCGGAGGGCCCTATGGCTACACCTTC
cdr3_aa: CASSYLPGGPYGYTF

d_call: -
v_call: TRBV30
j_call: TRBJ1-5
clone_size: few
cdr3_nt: TGTGCCTGGAGTCCAGGGTTAAATCAGCCCCAGCATTTT
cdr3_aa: CAWSPGLNQPQHF

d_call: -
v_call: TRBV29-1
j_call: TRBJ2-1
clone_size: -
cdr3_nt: TGCAGCGTGACAACAAACAGGGATCCTCCGTTCTTC
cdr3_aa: CSVTTNRDPPFF

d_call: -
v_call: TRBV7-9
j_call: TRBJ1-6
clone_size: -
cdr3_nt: TGTGCCAGCAGCTTAGAAGGCGGGGTTGATCCACCCCTCCACTTT
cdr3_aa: CASSLEGGVDPPLHF

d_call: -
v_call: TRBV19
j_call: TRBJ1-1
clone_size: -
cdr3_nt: TGTGCCAGTAGTTTCTTGAGCCCCGAGATCACTGAAGCTTTCTTT
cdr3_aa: CASSFLSPEITEAFF

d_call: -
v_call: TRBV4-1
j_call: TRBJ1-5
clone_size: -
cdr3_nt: TGCGCCAGCAGCCAAGAGGAGGGTTTTACGACTTCGCAGCCCCAGCATTTT
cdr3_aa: CASSQEEGFTTSQPQHF

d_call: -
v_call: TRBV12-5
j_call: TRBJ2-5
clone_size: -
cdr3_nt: TGTGCTAGTGGTCCCGGTGTTAATAGCGATTCGACCCAGTACTTC
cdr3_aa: CASGPGVNSDSTQYF

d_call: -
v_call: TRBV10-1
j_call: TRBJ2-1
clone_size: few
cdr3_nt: TGCGCCAGCAGTGACCCTGCCTACAATGAGCAGTTCTTC
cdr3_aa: CASSDPAYNEQFF

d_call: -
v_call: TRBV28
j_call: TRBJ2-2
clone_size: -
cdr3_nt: TGTGCCAGCAGTTTGGGCATGAACACCGGGGAGCTGTTTTTT
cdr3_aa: CASSLGMNTGELFF

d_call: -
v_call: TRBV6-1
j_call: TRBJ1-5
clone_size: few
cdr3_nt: TGTGCCAGCAGTGAAATGGGGGGGGCCCAGCCCCAGCATTTT
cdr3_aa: CASSEMGGAQPQHF

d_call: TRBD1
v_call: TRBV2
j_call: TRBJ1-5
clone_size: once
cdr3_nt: TGTGCCAGCAGATGGACAGGGAATCAGCCCCAGCATTTT
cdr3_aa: CASRWTGNQPQHF

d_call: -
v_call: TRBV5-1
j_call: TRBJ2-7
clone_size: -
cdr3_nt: TGCGCCAGCAGAAAGAACTCTCTCTCTGTATCCTCCTCTACCTACGAGCAGTACTTC
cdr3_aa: CASRKNSLSVSSSTYEQYF

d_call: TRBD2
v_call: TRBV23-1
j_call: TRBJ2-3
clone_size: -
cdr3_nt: TGCGCCAGCAGTCAATCCCCCCGTCGGGCTAGCGGGGGGCTTAGCACAGATACGCAGTATTTT
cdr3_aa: CASSQSPRRASGGLSTDTQYF

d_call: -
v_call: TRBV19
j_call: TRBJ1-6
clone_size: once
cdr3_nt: TGTGCCAGTAGTATGACGGCGGACTATAATTCACCCCTCCACTTT
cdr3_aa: CASSMTADYNSPLHF

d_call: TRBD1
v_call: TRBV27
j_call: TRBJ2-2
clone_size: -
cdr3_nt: TGTGCCAGCAGAAAGGGACAGGGAAACACCGGGGAGCTGTTTTTT
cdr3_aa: CASRKGQGNTGELFF

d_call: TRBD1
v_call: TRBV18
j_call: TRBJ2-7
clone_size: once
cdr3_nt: TGTGCCAGCTCACCGCTAATTAATACCGGGACAGCCTCCTACGAGCAGTACTTC
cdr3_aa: CASSPLINTGTASYEQYF

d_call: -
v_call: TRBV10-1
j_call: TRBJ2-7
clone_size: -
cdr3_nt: TGCGCCAGCAGTGGGCCTTCCTACGAGCAGTACTTC
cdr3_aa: CASSGPSYEQYF

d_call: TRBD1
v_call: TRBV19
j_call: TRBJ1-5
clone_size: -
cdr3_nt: TGTGCCAGTAGCATAGACAGGGACAATCAGCCCCAGCATTTT
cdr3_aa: CASSIDRDNQPQHF

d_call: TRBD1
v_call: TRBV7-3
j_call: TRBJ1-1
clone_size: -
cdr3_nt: TGTGCCAGCAGCCTCGGTCCAGGGGGGATTAACACTGAAGCTTTCTTT
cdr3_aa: CASSLGPGGINTEAFF

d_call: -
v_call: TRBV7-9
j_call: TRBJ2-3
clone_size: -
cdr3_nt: TGTGCCAGCAGCTTAGCACTAGAAAATACGCAGTATTTT
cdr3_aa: CASSLALENTQYF

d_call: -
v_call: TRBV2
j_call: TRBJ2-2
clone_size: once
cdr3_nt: TGTGCCAGCAGTAGGACAGTTACCGGGGAGCTGTTTTTT
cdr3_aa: CASSRTVTGELFF

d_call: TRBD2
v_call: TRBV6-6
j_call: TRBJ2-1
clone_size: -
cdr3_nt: TGTGCCAGCTCCAGCGGGGGCTCGCCCGTTCACAATGAGCAGTTCTTC
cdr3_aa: CASSSGGSPVHNEQFF

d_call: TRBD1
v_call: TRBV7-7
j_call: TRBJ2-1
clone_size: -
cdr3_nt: TGTGCCAGCAGCATACAGGGGCGGTATGAGCAGTTCTTC
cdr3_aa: CASSIQGRYEQFF

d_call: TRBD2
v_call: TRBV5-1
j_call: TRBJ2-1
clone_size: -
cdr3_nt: TGCGCCAGCAGCTTGGAGGCTAGCGGATACAATGAGCAGTTCTTC
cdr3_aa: CASSLEASGYNEQFF

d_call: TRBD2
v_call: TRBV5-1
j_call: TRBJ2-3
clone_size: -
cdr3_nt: TGCGCCAGCAGCTGGGGACTAAGTGCGCAGTATTTT
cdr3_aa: CASSWGLSAQYF

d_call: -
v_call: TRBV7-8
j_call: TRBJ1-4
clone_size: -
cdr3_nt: TGTGCCAGCAGCTTAAACACCTTTAATGAAAAACTGTTTTTT
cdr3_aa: CASSLNTFNEKLFF

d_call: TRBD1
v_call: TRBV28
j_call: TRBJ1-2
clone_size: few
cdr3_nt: TGTGCCAGCAGTTTGGGGACAGGGGGTGTCTATGGCTACACCTTC
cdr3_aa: CASSLGTGGVYGYTF

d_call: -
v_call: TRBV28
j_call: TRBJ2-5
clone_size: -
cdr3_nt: TGTGCCAGCACTCCAGGGGGGGTAGCGGGGCGAAAAGAGACCCAGTACTTC
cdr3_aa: CASTPGGVAGRKETQYF

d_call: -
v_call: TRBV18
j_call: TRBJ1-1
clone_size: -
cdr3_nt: TGTGCCAGCTCACTCGTGAGTGAAGCTTTCTTT
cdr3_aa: CASSLVSEAFF

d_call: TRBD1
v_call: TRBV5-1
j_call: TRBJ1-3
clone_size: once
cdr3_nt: TGCGCCAGCAGCAACGGACAGGCGATCTCTGGAAACACCATATATTTT
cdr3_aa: CASSNGQAISGNTIYF

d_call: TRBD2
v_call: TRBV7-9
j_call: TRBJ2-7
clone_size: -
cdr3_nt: TGTGCCAGCAGCCGCAGACTAGCGGGGGCCTACGAGCAGTACTTC
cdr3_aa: CASSRRLAGAYEQYF

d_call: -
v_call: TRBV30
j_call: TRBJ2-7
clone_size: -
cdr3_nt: TGTGCCTCGGGGGGCCAGAGCTCCTACGAGCAGTACTTC
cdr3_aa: CASGGQSSYEQYF

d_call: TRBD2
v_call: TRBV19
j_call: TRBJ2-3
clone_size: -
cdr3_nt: TGTGCCAGTAGTGGGCTAGCGGGCACAGATACGCAGTATTTT
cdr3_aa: CASSGLAGTDTQYF

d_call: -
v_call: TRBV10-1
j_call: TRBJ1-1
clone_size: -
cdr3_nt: TGCGCCAGCAGTGAGGAATTGGGGAGAACTTTCTTT
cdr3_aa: CASSEELGRTFF

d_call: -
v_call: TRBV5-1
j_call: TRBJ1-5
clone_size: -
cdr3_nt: TGCGCCAGCAGCTCCCACGACTTCAGAGAACAGCCCCAGCATTTT
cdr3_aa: CASSSHDFREQPQHF

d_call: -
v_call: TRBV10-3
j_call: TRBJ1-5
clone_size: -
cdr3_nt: TGTGCCATCAGTCGGGGGGGATTGGGTCAGCCCCAGCATTTT
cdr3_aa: CAISRGGLGQPQHF

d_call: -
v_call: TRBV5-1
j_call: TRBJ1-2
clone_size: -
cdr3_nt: TGCGCCAGCAGCTTGGAGGGGCAGGGTCGCTATGGCTACACCTTC
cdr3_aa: CASSLEGQGRYGYTF

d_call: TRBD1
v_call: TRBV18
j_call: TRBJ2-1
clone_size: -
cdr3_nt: TGTGCCAGCTTGCCGGACAGGGTCAATGAGCAGTTCTTC
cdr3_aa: CASLPDRVNEQFF